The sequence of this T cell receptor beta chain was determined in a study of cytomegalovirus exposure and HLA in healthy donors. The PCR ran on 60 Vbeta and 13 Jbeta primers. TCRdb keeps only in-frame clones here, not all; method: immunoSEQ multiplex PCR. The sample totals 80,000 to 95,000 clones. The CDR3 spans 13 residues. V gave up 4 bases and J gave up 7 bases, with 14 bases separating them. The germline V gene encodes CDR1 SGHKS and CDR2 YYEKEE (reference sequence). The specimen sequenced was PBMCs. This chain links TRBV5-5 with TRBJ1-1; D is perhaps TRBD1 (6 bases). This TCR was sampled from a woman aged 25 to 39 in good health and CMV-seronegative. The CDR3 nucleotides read TGTGCCAGCAGCCCCGGACAGACCTATGAAGCTTTCTTT. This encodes CASSPGQTYEAFF.